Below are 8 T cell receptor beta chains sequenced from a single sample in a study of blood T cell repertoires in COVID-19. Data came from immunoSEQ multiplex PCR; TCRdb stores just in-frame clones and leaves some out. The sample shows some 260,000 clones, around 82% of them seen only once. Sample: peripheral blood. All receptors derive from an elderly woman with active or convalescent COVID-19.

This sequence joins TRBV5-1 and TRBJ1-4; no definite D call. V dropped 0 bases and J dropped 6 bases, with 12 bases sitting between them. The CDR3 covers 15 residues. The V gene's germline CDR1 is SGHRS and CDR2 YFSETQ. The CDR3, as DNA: TGCGCCAGCAGCTTGGCCGCGCACCGTGATGAAAAACTGTTTTTT. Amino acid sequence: CASSLAAHRDEKLFF.

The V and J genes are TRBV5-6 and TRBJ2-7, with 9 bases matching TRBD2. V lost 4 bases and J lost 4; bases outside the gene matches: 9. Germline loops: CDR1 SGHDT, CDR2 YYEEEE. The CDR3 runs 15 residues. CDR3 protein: CASSRGTSQSYEQYF. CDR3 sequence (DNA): TGTGCCAGCAGCAGAGGGACTAGCCAATCTTACGAGCAGTACTTC. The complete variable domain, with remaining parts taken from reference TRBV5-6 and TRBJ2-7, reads DAGVTQSPTHLIKTRGQQVTLRCSPKSGHDTVSWYQQALGQGPQFIFQYYEEEERQRGNFPDRFSGHQFPNYSSELNVNALLLGDSALYLCASSRGTSQSYEQYFGPGTRLTVT.

In DNA form, the CDR3 reads TGTGCCAGCAGCCCCGGACAGACCGTCTATGGCTACACCTTC. Translated, it gives CASSPGQTVYGYTF. The rearrangement uses TRBV28 and TRBJ1-2; a weak D match, TRBD1 (6 bases). With 6 bases removed from V and 4 bases from J, the gap between germline ends came to 15 bases. Germline CDR1 is MDHEN and CDR2 is SYDVKM. This CDR3 comprises 14 residues.

DNA of the CDR3: TGTGCCAGCAGTTCCCGGACTAGCGGGACCTACAATGAGCAGTTCTTC. It translates to CASSSRTSGTYNEQFF. The genes are TRBV6-5 and TRBJ2-1, with TRBD2 matching over 12 bases. Germline trimming cut 4 bases from V and 2 bases from J; bases unmatched to any gene: 3. The CDR3 runs 16 residues. The germline V gene encodes CDR1 MNHEY and CDR2 SVGAGI.

CDR3 bases: TGCAGCGTTGCAGGGACAGGGGGGGGTTATGAAAAACTGTTTTTT. Translating gives CSVAGTGGGYEKLFF. The rearrangement uses TRBV29-1 and TRBJ1-4; 11 bases fit TRBD1. The CDR3 spans 15 residues. The V gene end was trimmed by 4 bases and the J gene end by 6 bases; junction bases not matched to a gene: 7. Germline V gene data show CDR1 as SQVTM and CDR2 as ANQGSEA.

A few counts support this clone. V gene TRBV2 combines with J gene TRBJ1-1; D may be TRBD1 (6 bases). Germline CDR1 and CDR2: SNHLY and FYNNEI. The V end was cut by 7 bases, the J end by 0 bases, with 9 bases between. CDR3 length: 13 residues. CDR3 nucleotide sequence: TGTGCCAGCACAGGGGAATTGAACACTGAAGCTTTCTTT. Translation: CASTGELNTEAFF.

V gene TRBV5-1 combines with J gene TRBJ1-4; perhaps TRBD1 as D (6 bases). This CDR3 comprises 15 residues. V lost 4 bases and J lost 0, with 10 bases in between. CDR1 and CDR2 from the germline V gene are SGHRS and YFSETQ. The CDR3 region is CASSIGQSTNEKLFF. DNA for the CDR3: TGCGCCAGCAGCATAGGACAGTCAACTAATGAAAAACTGTTTTTT.

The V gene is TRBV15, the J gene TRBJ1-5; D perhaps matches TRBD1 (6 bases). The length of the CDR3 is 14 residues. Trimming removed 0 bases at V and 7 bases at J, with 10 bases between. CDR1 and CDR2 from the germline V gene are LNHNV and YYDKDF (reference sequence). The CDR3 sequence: CATSRERGGQPQHF. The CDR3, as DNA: TGTGCCACCAGCAGAGAACGTGGGGGCCAGCCCCAGCATTTT.